One sample yielded the 5 T cell receptor beta chains listed below, sequenced in a study of T cell responses to AZD1222 COVID-19 vaccine. Here immunoSEQ multiplex PCR was the method, and the copy in TCRdb shows in-frame clones only, minus some. The sample contains 55,000 to 65,000 clones, 70% to 90% of which appear only once. Sequenced material: peripheral blood, taken on day 0 of AZD1222 vaccination. The receptor source for this set is an adult in good health.

The rearrangement links TRBV3-1 (or the pseudogene TRBV3-2) to TRBJ2-3; the D call may be TRBD1 or TRBD2 (5 bases each). Germline V gene sequence: CDR1 LGHDT, CDR2 YNNKEL (reference sequence). The length of the CDR3 is 14 residues. V lost 3 bases, J lost 5 bases, and 12 bases lay in between. In DNA form, the CDR3 reads TGTGCCAGCAGCCAGGTCTTGGGGGAAGATACGCAGTATTTT. It codes for CASSQVLGEDTQYF.

This clone was picked up a small number of times. The sample contains more than one DNA sequence encoding this CDR3. The chain couples TRBV5-6 to TRBJ1-5, with TRBD1 matching over 9 bases. The CDR3 sequence is 15 residues long. After removal of 0 bases from V and 4 bases from J, the junction contained 2 bases not matched to a gene. Germline lookup yields CDR1 SGHDT and CDR2 YYEEEE. The CDR3 DNA is TGTGCCAGCAGCTTGGCTGGGACAGGGAATCAGCCCCAGCATTTT. Encoded protein: CASSLAGTGNQPQHF.

By share of the sample, this clone is medium-sized. The J gene is TRBJ2-2, the V gene TRBV6-4; D is undetermined. Germline V gives CDR1 MRHNA, CDR2 SNTAGT. V was cut by 5 bases and J by 0 bases, with 7 bases left in between. CDR3 length equals 14 residues. The CDR3: CASSTGTNTGELFF. DNA for the CDR3: TGTGCCAGCAGTACCGGAACGAACACCGGGGAGCTGTTTTTT.

This clone was seen more than once but under ten times. The chain is built from TRBV27 and TRBJ2-2, with 8 bases identical to TRBD1. V lost 5 bases to trimming and J lost 3 bases; unmatched junction nucleotides: 11. The CDR3 sequence is 17 residues long. Per the germline V gene, CDR1 is MNHEY and CDR2 is SMNVEV (reference sequence). In DNA, the CDR3 is TGTGCCAGCAGTACCATACGGACAGGGTCAGACACCGGGGAGCTGTTTTTT. Translated: CASSTIRTGSDTGELFF.

The chain carries TRBV6-5 and TRBJ1-4; TRBD1 agrees at 9 bases. Germline V gives CDR1 MNHEY, CDR2 SVGAGI. CDR3 size: 15 residues. With 6 bases clipped from V and 7 bases from J, the junction kept 9 bases outside the gene matches. Here the CDR3 reads CASRLAGQGGEKLFF. The CDR3 DNA follows: TGTGCCAGCAGACTCGCGGGACAGGGTGGTGAAAAACTGTTTTTT.